A selection of T cell receptor beta chains follows, all from one sample in a study of shared clonotypes between healthy human individuals. Only in-frame clones appear in the TCRdb table, and some are missing; sequencing was by immunoSEQ multiplex PCR. The sample has around 1 million clones, over 75% seen once. The sequenced material came from memory CD4+ T cells sorted from blood. Every receptor here comes from a young man in good health. Both conserved end residues are part of each CDR3.

>TRBJ1-6|TRBV5-1
CASSLTGRGPDSPLHF
>TRBJ1-1|TRBV2
CASSSQGGVFTEAFF
>TRBJ2-7|TRBV6-5
CASTQRETGVKQYF
>TRBJ1-1|TRBV27
CASSPRDRGLNTEAFF
>TRBJ1-6|TRBV5-4
CASSPGQGAAYNSPLHF
>TRBJ2-7|TRBV13
CASSLAVGGLAYEQYF
>TRBJ2-7|TRBV10-3
CAISESGGDRDEQYF
>TRBJ1-6|TRBV7-2
CANSPEPGLGLSPLHF
>TRBJ1-2|TRBV29-1
CSVERGLGGYTF
>TRBJ2-4|TRBV21-1
CASSKGEERGNIQYF
>TRBJ2-3|TRBV6-5
CASSLASGRDTQYF
>TRBJ2-6|TRBV5-1
CASSVSPGLLAGANVLTF
>TRBJ1-1|TRBV5-4
CASSLVDREGTEAFF
>TRBJ2-7|TRBV5-5
CASSIPGYGGYEQYF
>TRBJ2-7|TRBV7-9
CASSPRDNEQYF
>TRBJ2-2|TRBV7-2
CASSLRAGELFF
>TRBJ2-3|TRBV5-1
CASSSPGEDTQYF
>TRBJ1-5|TRBV28
CASNPRQGANQPQHF
>TRBJ1-6|TRBV27
CASRTWAGTGENSPLHF
>TRBJ2-6|TRBV2
CASSVPRQGNSGANVLTF
>TRBJ1-4|TRBV30
CAWSVGIRANEKLFF
>TRBJ1-5|TRBV5-6
CASSSSMQGPNQPQHF
>TRBJ2-3|TRBV28
CASSRQGVSGTDTQYF
>TRBJ1-2|TRBV4-1
CASSPGTGIGYTF
>TRBJ2-1|TRBV12-5
CASGRTAGDEQFF
>TRBJ1-2|TRBV6-6
CASSYRTANYGYTF
>TRBJ2-7|TRBV9
CASSVGEEVSLTYEQYF
>TRBJ2-7|TRBV19
CASGGGTSGRGEQYF
>TRBJ2-1|TRBV11-2
CASSLGAGGPNEQFF
>TRBJ2-5|TRBV2
CASSGSGGPQETQYF
>TRBJ1-6|TRBV11-2
CASSAALYNSPLHF
>TRBJ1-6|TRBV2
CASSEQGARSPLHF
>TRBJ1-1|TRBV6-5
CASSRVNTEAFF
>TRBJ1-5|TRBV28
CASSGTDLYQPQHF
>TRBJ1-1|TRBV9
CASSGQLNTEAFF
>TRBJ2-7|TRBV5-1
CASSSGSTYEQYF
>TRBJ1-5|TRBV30
CAWSVQSSNQPQHF
>TRBJ1-1|TRBV28
CASSLYTANTEAFF
>TRBJ1-6|TRBV6-6
CASSYSTYGTGGPLHF
>TRBJ1-6|TRBV4-3
CASSQEPPTSSYNSPLHF
>TRBJ2-4|TRBV13
CASSLSPSAGGPKNIQYF
>TRBJ2-7|TRBV28
CASSFPYEQYF
>TRBJ2-4|TRBV6-1
CASSAQREVPNSQYF
>TRBJ1-1|TRBV27
CASSANRVEAFF
>TRBJ1-6|TRBV14
CASSAGTTNSPLHF
>TRBJ2-5|TRBV18
CASSPGIGETQYF
>TRBJ2-7|TRBV19
CASSRGQGENYEQYF
>TRBJ1-4|TRBV5-1
CASSLEAGGGEKLFF
>TRBJ2-3|TRBV20-1
CSARTDTQYF
>TRBJ2-2|TRBV9
CASSVVDLQGKGNTGELFF